This T cell receptor (beta chain) stems from a study of regulatory T cells in long-lasting Graves disease. Study details: Newly diagnosed Graves' patients had taken antithyroid drugs under 3 months.

Study conclusions and caveats: Clonotypes that were public and shared totalled some 2,900 in persistent patients versus roughly 1,000 in new patients.

The CDR3 sequence is 14 residues long. Trimming shortened V by 4 bases and J by 2 bases, and 14 bases separated the two germline ends. Looked up from germline, CDR1 is GTSNPN and CDR2 is SVGIG (reference sequence). This clonotype was observed many times. Its matching antigen is unknown. Time point given: newly diagnosed GD, antithyroid drugs for less than 3 months. The TCR library was made from RNA that had been extracted from PBMCs in TRIzol. HTBI primers from iRepertoire and Arm-PCR of CDR3 regions yielded the TCR beta libraries. Via MiXCR, TCRdb re-called the multiplex PCR reads, giving one row per CDR3 protein. The repertoire has under 800,000 distinct CDR3 sequences, roughly 16% of them found once; the top ten carry under 20%. These data also featured in a second study, about T cells in Graves' hyperthyroidism and ophthalmopathy. That report adds: Clinical symptoms, serum thyroxine, TRAb, thyroid ultrasound and orbital computed tomography established diagnosis. Ophthalmopathy was told apart from stable hyperthyroidism by a 13 V-J model.

This chain joins TRBV30 and TRBJ1-1, with D possibly TRBD1 on 5 matching bases. The material sequenced was peripheral blood mononuclear cells (PBMCs), taken at new diagnosis, from a patient treated with antithyroid drugs. The sequence was collected from a woman aged 30 to 39 with Graves disease. CDR3 DNA sequence: TGTGCCTGGAAGTCGGGGGTTGGAAACACTGAAGCTTTCTTT. Its protein is CAWKSGVGNTEAFF. Variable domain in full (rest from reference TRBV30 and TRBJ1-1): SQTIHQWPATLVQPVGSPLSLECTVEGTSNPNLYWYRQAAGRGLQLLFYSVGIGQISSEVPQNLSASRPQDRQFILSSKKLLLSDSGFYLCAWKSGVGNTEAFFGQGTRLTVV.